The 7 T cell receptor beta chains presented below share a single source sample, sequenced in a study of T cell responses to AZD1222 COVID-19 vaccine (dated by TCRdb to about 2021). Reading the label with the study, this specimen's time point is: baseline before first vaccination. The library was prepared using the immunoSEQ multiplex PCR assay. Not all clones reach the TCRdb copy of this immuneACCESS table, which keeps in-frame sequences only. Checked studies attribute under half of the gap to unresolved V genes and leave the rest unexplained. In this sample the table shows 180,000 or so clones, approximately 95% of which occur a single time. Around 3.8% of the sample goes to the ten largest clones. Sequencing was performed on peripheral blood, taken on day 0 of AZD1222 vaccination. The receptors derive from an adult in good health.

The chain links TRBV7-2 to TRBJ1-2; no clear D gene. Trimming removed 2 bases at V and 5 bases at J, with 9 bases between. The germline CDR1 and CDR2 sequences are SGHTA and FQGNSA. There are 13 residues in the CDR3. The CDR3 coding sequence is TGTGCCAGCAGCTTACGACGGGCATATGGCTACACCTTC. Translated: CASSLRRAYGYTF. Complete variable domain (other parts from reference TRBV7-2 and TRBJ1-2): GAGVSQSPSNKVTEKGKDVELRCDPISGHTALYWYRQSLGQGLEFLIYFQGNSAPDKSGLPSDRFSAERTGGSVSTLTIQRTQQEDSAVYLCASSLRRAYGYTFGSGTRLTVV.

The CDR3 is CASTQVFGYTEAFF. Here the CDR3 DNA reads TGTGCCAGCACACAGGTTTTCGGGTACACTGAAGCTTTCTTT. The rearrangement joins TRBV27 to TRBJ1-1, with a possible D match to TRBD1 (5 bases). Between the trimmed V and J ends, which lost 7 bases and 3 bases, there was a span of 15 bases. CDR1 MNHEY and CDR2 SMNVEV come from the germline V gene (reference sequence). CDR3 size: 14 residues.

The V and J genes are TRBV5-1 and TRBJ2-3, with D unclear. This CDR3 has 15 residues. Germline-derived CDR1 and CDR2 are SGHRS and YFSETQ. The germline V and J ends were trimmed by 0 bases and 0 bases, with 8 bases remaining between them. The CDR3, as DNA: TGCGCCAGCAGCTTGGTCTCTACCAGCACAGATACGCAGTATTTT. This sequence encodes CASSLVSTSTDTQYF.

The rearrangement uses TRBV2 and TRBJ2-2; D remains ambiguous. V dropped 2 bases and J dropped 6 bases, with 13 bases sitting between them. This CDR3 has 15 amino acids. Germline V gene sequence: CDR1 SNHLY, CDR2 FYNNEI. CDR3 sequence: CASSENMIFSGELFF. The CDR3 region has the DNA TGTGCCAGCAGTGAAAATATGATATTCTCCGGGGAGCTGTTTTTT.

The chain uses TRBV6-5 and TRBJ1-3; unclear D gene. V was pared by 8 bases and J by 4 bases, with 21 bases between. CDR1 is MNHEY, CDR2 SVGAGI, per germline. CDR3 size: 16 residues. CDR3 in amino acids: CASGSSLAGKGNTIYF. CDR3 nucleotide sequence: TGTGCCAGCGGTTCCTCGCTGGCAGGCAAAGGAAACACCATATATTTT.

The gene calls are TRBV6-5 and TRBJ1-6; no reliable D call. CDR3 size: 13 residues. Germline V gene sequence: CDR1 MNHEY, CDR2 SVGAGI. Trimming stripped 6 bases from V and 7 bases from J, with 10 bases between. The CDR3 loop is CASRLGLNSPLHF. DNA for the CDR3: TGTGCCAGCAGACTTGGTTTAAATTCACCCCTCCACTTT.

CDR3 sequence (DNA): TGTGCCAGCAGCGTAGTGGACTATAAGAACACCGGGGAGCTGTTTTTT. Protein: CASSVVDYKNTGELFF. The chain carries TRBV9 and TRBJ2-2; the D gene is possibly TRBD2 (6 bases). The CDR3 runs 16 residues. CDR1 and CDR2 (germline): SGDLS, YYNGEE. The ends were cut back, 0 bases at V and 1 base at J, with 10 bases in the middle.